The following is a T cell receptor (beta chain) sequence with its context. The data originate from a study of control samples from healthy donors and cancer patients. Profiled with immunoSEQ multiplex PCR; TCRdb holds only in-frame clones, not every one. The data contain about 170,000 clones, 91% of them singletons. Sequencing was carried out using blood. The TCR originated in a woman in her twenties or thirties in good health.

CDR3 coding DNA: TGCGCCAGCAGCACCCGGGACAGGGGCACAGATACGCAGTATTTT. Amino acids: CASSTRDRGTDTQYF. The gene calls are TRBV5-1 and TRBJ2-3; TRBD1 matches 9 bases. From germline, CDR1 is SGHRS and CDR2 YFSETQ. The CDR3 length is 15 residues. V lost 4 bases and J lost 1; bases outside the gene matches: 4.